This entry lists 17 T cell receptor beta chains sequenced from one sample in a study of cytomegalovirus exposure and HLA in healthy donors. The PCR was carried out with 60 Vbeta primers and 13 Jbeta primers. Assay used: immunoSEQ multiplex PCR; TCRdb lists only in-frame clones, some missing. This table holds around 120,000 clones, 65% to 80% found once. Sequenced: PBMCs. These receptors were obtained from a man in his 60s in good health and CMV-seropositive.

The genes are TRBV5-5 and TRBJ2-7; TRBD1 aligns across 8 bases. The CDR3 runs to 15 residues. V was pared by 4 bases and J by 6 bases, with 12 bases of the junction left unmatched. CDR1 SGHKS and CDR2 YYEKEE come from the germline V gene (reference sequence). CDR3 protein: CASSLSGQGFAEQYF. CDR3 in DNA: TGTGCCAGCAGCCTTAGTGGACAGGGTTTTGCCGAGCAGTACTTC.

The table lists this clone with a count of one. This chain connects TRBV9 to TRBJ1-1, with 7 bases matching TRBD1. The CDR3 totals 14 residues. V trimming: 0 bases; J trimming: 1 base; junction bases outside the gene matches: 0. Germline V gene data show CDR1 as SGDLS and CDR2 as YYNGEE. The DNA of the CDR3 is TGTGCCAGCAGCGTAGGGGACAGGAACACTGAAGCTTTCTTT. As protein: CASSVGDRNTEAFF.

About this clone itself: This sample also contains other DNA sequences that code for the same CDR3. The rearrangement uses TRBV10-2 and TRBJ2-5; the D is unclear. V was pared by 3 bases and J by 2 bases, with 4 bases between. Germline V lookup: CDR1 WSHSY, CDR2 SAAADI. This CDR3 comprises 12 residues. The CDR3 is CASSDPQETQYF. Written as DNA, the CDR3 is TGCGCCAGCAGTGACCCTCAAGAGACCCAGTACTTC.

The gene calls are TRBV30 and TRBJ1-3; 9 bases match TRBD1. The germline CDR1 and CDR2 sequences are GTSNPN and SVGIG (reference sequence). Unmatched junction bases numbered 12, after V lost 3 bases and J lost 12 bases. This CDR3 has 14 amino acids. The CDR3 loop reads CAWSRDRVFSHIYF. CDR3 DNA sequence: TGTGCCTGGAGCCGGGACAGGGTTTTTAGCCACATATATTTT.

The V and J genes are TRBV5-1 and TRBJ2-3, with D possibly being TRBD1 (6 bases). The CDR3 has 12 residues. Trimming took off 2 bases at V and 7 bases at J, with 8 bases between the two ends. The germline V gene has CDR1 SGHRS and CDR2 YFSETQ. CDR3 sequence (DNA): TGCGCCAGCAGCTTTGGACAGAATACGCAGTATTTT. It translates to CASSFGQNTQYF. The entire variable domain, with the rest obtained from reference TRBV5-1 and TRBJ2-3, is as follows: KAGVTQTPRYLIKTRGQQVTLSCSPISGHRSVSWYQQTPGQGLQFLFEYFSETQRNKGNFPGRFSGRQFSNSRSEMNVSTLELGDSALYLCASSFGQNTQYFGPGTRLTVL.

The chain joins TRBV18 to TRBJ1-5; no clear D gene. Germline V CDR1 and CDR2: KGHSH, LQKENI. Trimming removed 5 bases from V and 1 base from J, with 12 bases in between. The CDR3 is 15 amino acids. The CDR3 nucleotides are TGTGCCAGCTCAAGGGAACCGGGAAGCAATCAGCCCCAGCATTTT. As protein: CASSREPGSNQPQHF. Complete variable domain (other parts from reference TRBV18 and TRBJ1-5): NAGVMQNPRHLVRRRGQEARLRCSPMKGHSHVYWYRQLPEEGLKFMVYLQKENIIDESGMPKERFSAEFPKEGPSILRIQQVVRGDSAAYFCASSREPGSNQPQHFGDGTRLSIL.

This chain uses TRBV15 with TRBJ2-1, with D possibly TRBD2 on 5 matching bases. V shed 3 bases and J shed 5 bases, with 11 bases lying between them. CDR3 size: 14 residues. From germline, CDR1 is LNHNV and CDR2 YYDKDF (reference sequence). The CDR3 protein is CATSRERDNNEQFF. Here the CDR3 DNA reads TGTGCCACCAGCAGGGAACGGGATAACAATGAGCAGTTCTTC.

The chain links TRBV7-2 to TRBJ1-2; TRBD1 might be the D (6 bases). The CDR3 has 15 residues. V lost 1 base and J lost 4, with 13 bases in between. CDR1 is SGHTA, CDR2 FQGNSA, per germline. CDR3: CASSLDWGRPYGYTF. The DNA for the CDR3 is TGTGCCAGCAGCTTAGATTGGGGGCGCCCCTATGGCTACACCTTC.

A single count supports this clone. The chain links TRBV5-1 to TRBJ2-3, with 7 bases matching TRBD1. Germline-derived CDR1 and CDR2 are SGHRS and YFSETQ. V lost 4 bases and J lost 0; bases outside the gene matches: 5. CDR3 length: 15 amino acids. CDR3 sequence: CASSPRTGSTDTQYF. The CDR3 coding sequence is TGCGCCAGCAGCCCCCGGACAGGTAGCACAGATACGCAGTATTTT.

The V call is TRBV6-1, the J call TRBJ1-2, with D tentatively TRBD1 (6 bases). The germline V gene has CDR1 MNHNS and CDR2 SASEGT. V was trimmed by 6 bases and J by 7 bases, leaving 15 bases between them. The CDR3 loop spans 13 amino acids. The DNA for the CDR3 is TGTGCCAGCAGCGAGGCAGGGGTGACTGGCTACACCTTC. It is translated as CASSEAGVTGYTF.

The gene calls are TRBV7-9 and TRBJ2-1; D is possibly TRBD2 (6 bases). The CDR3 has 15 amino acids. Trimming stripped 6 bases from V and 2 bases from J, with 14 bases between. Germline CDR1 reads SEHNR; CDR2 reads FQNEAQ (reference sequence). The DNA of the CDR3 is TGTGCCAGCAGGCCTTTTGCGGGGCCCTACAATGAGCAGTTCTTC. Translation gives CASRPFAGPYNEQFF.

The V and J genes are TRBV25-1 and TRBJ2-1; TRBD1 aligns across 7 bases. Losses at the gene ends were 3 bases for V and 0 bases for J; bases not matched to a gene: 8. Germline CDR1 is MGHDK and CDR2 is SYGVNS. The CDR3 is made up of 17 amino acids. CDR3 sequence: CASSDRTGRSSYNEQFF. CDR3 sequence (DNA): TGTGCCAGCAGTGACCGGACAGGCCGAAGCTCCTACAATGAGCAGTTCTTC.

CDR3 protein: CASSPYRAEQFF. The CDR3 DNA sequence: TGTGCCAGCAGCCCCTACAGGGCCGAGCAGTTCTTC. V is TRBV7-8 and J is TRBJ2-1, with D perhaps TRBD1 (6 bases). CDR1 is SGHVS, CDR2 FQNEAQ, per germline. The CDR3 length is 12 residues. The ends were cut back, 5 bases at V and 10 bases at J, with 12 bases in the middle.

The chain recombines TRBV9 with TRBJ1-4, with TRBD1 matching over 7 bases. Germline CDR1 is SGDLS and CDR2 is YYNGEE. The CDR3 loop spans 16 amino acids. V dropped 0 bases and J dropped 6; count of bases not matched to a gene: 8. CDR3 amino acids: CASSVGPQGRYEKLFF. CDR3 in DNA: TGTGCCAGCAGCGTAGGCCCACAGGGGAGGTATGAAAAACTGTTTTTT.

As DNA, the CDR3 is TGTGCCAGCAAGGAGATCTCCACCGGGGAGCTGTTTTTT. Its translation is CASKEISTGELFF. The genes are TRBV2 and TRBJ2-2; D gene uncertain. Germline CDR1 and CDR2: SNHLY and FYNNEI. This CDR3 has 13 amino acids. V was cut by 7 bases and J by 4 bases, with 10 bases left in between.

The chain joins TRBV7-9 to TRBJ2-7, with D unresolved. V lost 4 bases to trimming and J lost 3 bases, with 7 bases between them. Germline lookup yields CDR1 SEHNR and CDR2 FQNEAQ (reference sequence). The length of the CDR3 is 12 residues. The chain's CDR3 is CASSSVYYEQYF. CDR3 in DNA: TGTGCCAGCAGCTCCGTCTACTACGAGCAGTACTTC.

Details on this clone: The germline gene is not matched at one end of the junction; a read error may be the cause. The rearrangement joins TRBV28 to TRBJ2-2, with 11 bases fitting TRBD2. CDR1 is MDHEN, CDR2 SYDVKM, per germline. The CDR3 extends over 18 amino acids. The DNA of the CDR3 is TGTGCCAGCAGTTCGCCCCGGACTAGCGGGTCGAACACCAGGGAGCTGTTTTTT. Its protein product is CASSSPRTSGSNTRELFF.